The present entry profiles one T cell receptor (beta chain) with its context. Sequence at one end of the junction differs from germline and may be a read error. The data were obtained in a study of blood T cell repertoires in COVID-19. Overall study context: Acute-phase and convalescent COVID-19 samples originated in the United States, Italy and Spain. In each case, the material was cDNA or gDNA derived from T cells, B-cell-depleted T cells, or PBMCs.

Some clones are missing from TCRdb's copy, which holds only in-frame ones; the method was immunoSEQ multiplex PCR. Counted here are roughly 190,000 clones, roughly 80% occurring once; the ten biggest clones make up about an eighth. The length of the CDR3 is 14 residues. CDR1 and CDR2 (germline): SGHNT, YYREEE (reference sequence). The sequence was obtained from a man under 40 with active or convalescent COVID-19. The chain combines TRBV5-4 with TRBJ1-2; TRBD1 might be the D (6 bases). Sequenced input: peripheral blood. This CDR3 reads CASRLGAGDYGYTF. The CDR3 DNA reads as TGTGCCAGCAGGTTGGGCGCAGGGGACTATGGCTACACCTTC. The full variable domain, in which reference TRBV5-4 and TRBJ1-2 provide the parts outside the CDR3, is ETGVTQSPTHLIKTRGQQVTLRCSSQSGHNTVSWYQQALGQGPQFIFQYYREEENGRGNFPPRFSGLQFPNYSSELNVNALELDDSALYLCASRLGAGDYGYTFGSGTRLTVV.